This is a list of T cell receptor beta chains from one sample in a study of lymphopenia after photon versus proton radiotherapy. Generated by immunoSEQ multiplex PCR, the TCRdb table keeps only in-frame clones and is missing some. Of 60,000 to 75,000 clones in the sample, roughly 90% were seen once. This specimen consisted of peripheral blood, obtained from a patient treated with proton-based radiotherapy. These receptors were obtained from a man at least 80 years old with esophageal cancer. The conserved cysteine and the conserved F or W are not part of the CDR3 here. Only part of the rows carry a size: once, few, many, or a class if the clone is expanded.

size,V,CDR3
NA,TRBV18,ASSPQKDRFHEQY
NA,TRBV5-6,ASTHPGIGAGELF
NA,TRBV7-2,ASSLDWGTEAF
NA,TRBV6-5,ASSYGSGQADNEQF
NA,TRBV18,ASSPTSANTEAF
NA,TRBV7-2,ASSWGGQRSPYNSPLH
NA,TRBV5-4,ASSSAGELQETQY
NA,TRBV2,AIRDWLNTEAF
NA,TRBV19,ASSSRDRAPYTDTQY
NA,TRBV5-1,ASRQNTEAF
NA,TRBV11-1,ASSLAGNYGYT
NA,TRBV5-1,ASSSGQPGNTIY
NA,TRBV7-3,ASSLIKGPLH
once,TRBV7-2,ASSLIAGGRGEQF
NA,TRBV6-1,ASRDLHYGYT
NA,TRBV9,ASSGGRGVTQY
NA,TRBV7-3,ASSLAKFRDRGEKLF
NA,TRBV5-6,ASSLNLFYEQY
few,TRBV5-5,ASSSYGEAKMGEQY
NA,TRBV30,AWSVVSFNTEAF
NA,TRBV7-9,ASSLYLAAKEETQY
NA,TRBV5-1,ASSNGLAGAYNEQF
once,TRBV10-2,ASRDFSTGYT
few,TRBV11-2,ASSLGAGLAENTGELF
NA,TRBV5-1,ASSGGQRMNTEAF
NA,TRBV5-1,ASSLAGFDEQF
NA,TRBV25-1,ASSRSYEQY
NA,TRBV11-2,ASSYTGVYGYT
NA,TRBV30,AWSPGTGKQF
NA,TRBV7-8,ASSLIGPAEQY
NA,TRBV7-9,ASSLGSTGRRQPQH
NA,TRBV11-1,ASSPRTGPSEGYT
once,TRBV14,ASSQEDTGELF
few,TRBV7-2,ASSPVYGTEAF
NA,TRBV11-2,ASSHSPDRGNEQF
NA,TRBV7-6,ASGAGNGNTIY
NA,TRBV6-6,ASSYGGRTNEKLF
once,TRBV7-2,ASSLVVASRGTGELF
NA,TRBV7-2,ASSVLGEQY
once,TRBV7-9,ASSSEGNSPLH
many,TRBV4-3,ASSQTTGSYEQY
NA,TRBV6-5,ASSRLHGTGLF
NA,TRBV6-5,ASSYRVNYEQY
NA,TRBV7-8,ASSLVAGYEQY
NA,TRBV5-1,ASSDRGSGNTIY
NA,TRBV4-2,ASSQVRVDTEAF
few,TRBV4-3,ASSHRDSQADTQY
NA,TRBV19,ASSPFGQPNTEAF
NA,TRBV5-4,ASSWLMNTEAF
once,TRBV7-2,ASSLDGTDSYNEQF